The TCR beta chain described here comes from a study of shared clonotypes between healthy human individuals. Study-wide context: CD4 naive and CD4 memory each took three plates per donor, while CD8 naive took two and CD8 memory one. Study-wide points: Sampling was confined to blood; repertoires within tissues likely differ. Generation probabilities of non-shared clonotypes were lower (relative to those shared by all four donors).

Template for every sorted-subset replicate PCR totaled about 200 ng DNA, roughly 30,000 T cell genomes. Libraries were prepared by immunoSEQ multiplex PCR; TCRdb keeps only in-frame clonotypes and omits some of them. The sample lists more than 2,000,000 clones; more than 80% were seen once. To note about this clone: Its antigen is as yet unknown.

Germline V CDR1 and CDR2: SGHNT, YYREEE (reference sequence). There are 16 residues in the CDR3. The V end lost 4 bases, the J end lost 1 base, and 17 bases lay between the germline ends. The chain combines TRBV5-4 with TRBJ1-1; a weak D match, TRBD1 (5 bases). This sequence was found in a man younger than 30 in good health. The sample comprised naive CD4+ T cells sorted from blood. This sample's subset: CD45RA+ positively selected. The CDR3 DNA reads TGTGCCAGCAGCCGAGGAAGACTGGGGGAGAACACTGAAGCTTTCTTT. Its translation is CASSRGRLGENTEAFF.